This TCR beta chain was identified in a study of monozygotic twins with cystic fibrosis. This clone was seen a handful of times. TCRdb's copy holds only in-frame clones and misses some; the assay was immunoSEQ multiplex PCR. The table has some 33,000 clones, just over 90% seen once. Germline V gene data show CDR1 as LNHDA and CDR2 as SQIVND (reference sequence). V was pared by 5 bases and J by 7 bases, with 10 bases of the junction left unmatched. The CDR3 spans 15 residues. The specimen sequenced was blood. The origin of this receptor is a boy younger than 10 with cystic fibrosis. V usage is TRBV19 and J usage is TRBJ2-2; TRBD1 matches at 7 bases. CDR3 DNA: TGTGCCAGTAGTCAAGAGGGCCGACAGGGCGGGGAGCTGTTTTTT. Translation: CASSQEGRQGGELFF. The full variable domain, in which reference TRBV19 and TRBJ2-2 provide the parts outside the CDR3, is DGGITQSPKYLFRKEGQNVTLSCEQNLNHDAMYWYRQDPGQGLRLIYYSQIVNDFQKGDIAEGYSVSREKKESFPLTVTSAQKNPTAFYLCASSQEGRQGGELFFGEGSRLTVL.